The text below deals with one T cell receptor (beta chain). The sample belongs to a study of blood T cell repertoires in COVID-19. Overall study context: Collection of acute and convalescent COVID-19 samples took place in the United States, Italy and Spain. The analysed material was cDNA or gDNA that came from T cells, B-cell-depleted T cells, or PBMCs.

Authors' analysis steps: Reference gene primers were amplified, and this amplification served to estimate nucleated cell counts. Assay: immunoSEQ multiplex PCR; the TCRdb copy retains only in-frame clones and omits some. The V and J calls and clone size were taken over from that table, and D and trimming were inferred from the DNA. In the table there are tens of thousands of clones, 75% to 90% of which are singletons. The CDR3 is 15 amino acids. Germline V CDR1 and CDR2: MNHNS, SASEGT. V gave up 3 bases and J gave up 6 bases, with 17 bases separating them. The specimen was peripheral blood. This TCR derives from a woman aged 50 to 60 with active COVID-19. This chain joins TRBV6-1 and TRBJ1-2; D not resolved. Written as DNA, the CDR3 is TGTGCCAGCAGTGATAGGCCAGGAGGAAGAGATGGCTACACCTTC. Residues: CASSDRPGGRDGYTF.